The 10 T cell receptor beta chains reported below all come from one sample, sequenced in a study of T cells in Graves' hyperthyroidism and ophthalmopathy. From RNA transcripts, TCR beta CDR3 regions were amplified. HTBI primers drove first-round RT-PCR of the TCR CDR3. TCRdb re-called the multiplex PCR reads through MiXCR, storing one row per CDR3 protein. The data show roughly 96,000 distinct CDR3 sequences, approximately 56% seen once. The sequencing input was blood. These TCRs come from a woman aged 40 to 50 with Graves' hyperthyroidism.

This clonotype was observed many times. CDR3 region: CSVQGAFFEAFF. CDR3 nucleotide sequence: TGCAGCGTACAGGGGGCTTTCTTCGAAGCTTTCTTT. The chain employs TRBV29-1 and TRBJ1-1; 9 nucleotides align to TRBD1. Germline V gives CDR1 SQVTM, CDR2 ANQGSEA. This CDR3 contains 12 residues. V shed 6 bases, J shed 8 bases, and the junction held 7 bases outside the gene matches. The full variable domain, rest sourced from reference TRBV29-1 and TRBJ1-1, is SAVISQKPSRDICQRGTSLTIQCQVDSQVTMMFWYRQQPGQSLTLIATANQGSEATYESGFVIDKFPISRPNLTFSTLTVSNMSPEDSSIYLCSVQGAFFEAFFGQGTRLTVV.

This clonotype was counted at least ten times. This chain uses TRBV5-1 with TRBJ2-5; D call uncertain. V lost 1 base and J lost 5, with 12 bases in between. Per germline, CDR1 SGHRS and CDR2 YFSETQ. The CDR3 is made up of 14 amino acids. The CDR3 DNA is TGCGCCAGCAGCTTGCGGAATTACCGGGAGACCCAGTACTTC. Its protein is CASSLRNYRETQYF. Full variable domain (rest looked up from reference TRBV5-1 and TRBJ2-5): KAGVTQTPRYLIKTRGQQVTLSCSPISGHRSVSWYQQTPGQGLQFLFEYFSETQRNKGNFPGRFSGRQFSNSRSEMNVSTLELGDSALYLCASSLRNYRETQYFGPGTRLLVL.

In its sample, this clonotype is medium-sized (0.01 to 0.1%). The chain links TRBV29-1 to TRBJ2-5; TRBD2 might be the D (6 bases). V shed 5 bases and J shed 6 bases, with 22 bases lying between them. The germline gives CDR1 SQVTM, CDR2 ANQGSEA. There are 15 residues in the CDR3. CDR3 DNA: TGCAGCGTTCGGTTAAGGGAGGATTGGGGGAAGACCCAGTACTTC. Encoded protein: CSVRLREDWGKTQYF.

This clonotype was picked up many times. As DNA, the CDR3 is TGTGCCAGCAGTCCGTCTATAGGGGGGACCCAAGAGACCCAGTACTTC. This encodes CASSPSIGGTQETQYF. The chain joins TRBV6-1 to TRBJ2-5; D possibly uses TRBD1 or TRBD2 (6 bases each). The CDR3 runs to 16 residues. The V and J ends lost 5 bases and 1 base respectively, with 17 bases between them. Looked up from germline, CDR1 is MNHNS and CDR2 is SASEGT.

V is TRBV30 and J is TRBJ1-2; D is perhaps TRBD1 (5 bases). Germline CDR1 and CDR2: GTSNPN and SVGIG (reference sequence). This CDR3 contains 17 residues. V was cut by 2 bases and J by 0 bases, with 19 bases left in between. The CDR3 sequence: CAWSRAGTHLSNYGYTF. CDR3 nucleotides: TGTGCCTGGAGTAGGGCAGGGACCCACCTTTCTAACTATGGCTACACCTTC.

This clonotype occurred a few times. Given a much more abundant clone one base away, this may be a read error. This chain links TRBV20-1 with TRBJ1-5, with D uncertain. Germline loops: CDR1 DFQATT, CDR2 SNEGSKA (reference sequence). The CDR3 sequence is 15 residues long. CDR3 coding DNA: TGCAGTGCTAGTACACTCTTTAGGAGCAATCAGCCCCGGCATTTT. Its protein is CSASTLFRSNQPRHF.

At least ten counts were recorded for this clonotype. The chain has TRBV5-1 and TRBJ2-7, with a tentative D call TRBD2 (7 bases). The CDR3 loop spans 14 amino acids. Trimming removed 4 bases at V and 2 bases at J, with 13 bases between. The germline gives CDR1 SGHRS, CDR2 YFSETQ. The CDR3 loop is CASSTLGGAYEQYF. The CDR3 DNA reads as TGCGCCAGCAGCACCCTAGGGGGGGCCTACGAGCAGTACTTC.

This clonotype was recorded once. This chain joins TRBV19 and TRBJ2-2, with TRBD1 identical over 9 bases. V was clipped by 6 bases and J by 5 bases; unmatched bases: 7. Germline loops: CDR1 LNHDA, CDR2 SQIVND (reference sequence). This CDR3 contains 15 residues. The CDR3 DNA follows: TGTGCCAGTAGCCGAGGACAGGGGTGGACCGGGGAGCTGTTTTTT. This translates into CASSRGQGWTGELFF.

Notes on this clonotype: Given the absence of the conserved phenylalanine or tryptophan at the CDR3 end, a read error is likely. The DNA is left out, because the CDR3 cannot be placed on it with certainty; the CDR3 is given as TCRdb lists it. The chain employs TRBV7-2 and TRBJ2-7; the tabulated D call, TRBD2, remains unverified against the DNA. Termini included, the CDR3 measures 9 amino acids. Germline CDR1 SGHTA, CDR2 FQGNSA. This CDR3 is CASSFSLAG.

V usage is TRBV7-2 and J usage is TRBJ2-3; 14 positions agree with TRBD2. CDR3 length: 19 amino acids. V lost 5 bases to trimming and J lost 4 bases; unmatched junction nucleotides: 14. Germline V gene lookup returns CDR1 SGHTA and CDR2 FQGNSA. This CDR3 is CASSRPETSGRASADTQYF. CDR3 nucleotides: TGTGCCAGCAGCCGCCCCGAGACTAGCGGGAGGGCCTCGGCAGATACGCAGTATTTT.